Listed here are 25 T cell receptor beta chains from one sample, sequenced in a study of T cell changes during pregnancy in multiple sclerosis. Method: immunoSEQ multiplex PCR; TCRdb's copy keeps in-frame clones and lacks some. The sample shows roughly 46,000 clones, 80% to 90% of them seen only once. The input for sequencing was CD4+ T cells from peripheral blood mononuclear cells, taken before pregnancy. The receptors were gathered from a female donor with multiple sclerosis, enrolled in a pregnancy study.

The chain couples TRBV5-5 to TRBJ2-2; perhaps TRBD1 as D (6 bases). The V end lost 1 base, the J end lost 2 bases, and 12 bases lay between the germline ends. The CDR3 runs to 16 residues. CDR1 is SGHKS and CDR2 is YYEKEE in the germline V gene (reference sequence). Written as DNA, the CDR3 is TGTGCCAGCAGCTTGATTGCACAGGGCAACACCGGGGAGCTGTTTTTT. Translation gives CASSLIAQGNTGELFF.

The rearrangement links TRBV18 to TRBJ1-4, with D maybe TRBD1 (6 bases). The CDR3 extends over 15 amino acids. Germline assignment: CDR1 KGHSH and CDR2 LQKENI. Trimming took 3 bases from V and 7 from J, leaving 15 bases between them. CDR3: CASSPPLGQPEKLFF. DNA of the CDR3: TGTGCCAGCTCACCCCCTCTCGGACAGCCTGAAAAACTGTTTTTT.

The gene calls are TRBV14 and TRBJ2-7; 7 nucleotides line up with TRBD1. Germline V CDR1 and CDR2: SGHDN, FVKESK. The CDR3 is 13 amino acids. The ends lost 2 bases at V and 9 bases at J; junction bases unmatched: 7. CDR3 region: CASSQLQGLGQYF. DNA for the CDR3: TGTGCCAGCAGCCAACTACAGGGGCTCGGGCAGTACTTC.

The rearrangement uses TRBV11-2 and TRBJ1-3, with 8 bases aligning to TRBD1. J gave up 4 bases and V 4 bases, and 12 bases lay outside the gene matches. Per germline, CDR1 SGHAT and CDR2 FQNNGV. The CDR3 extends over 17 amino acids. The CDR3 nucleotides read TGTGCCAGCAGCTCCCAGGGACAGGCGCAGGCGGGAAACACCATATATTTT. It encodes CASSSQGQAQAGNTIYF.

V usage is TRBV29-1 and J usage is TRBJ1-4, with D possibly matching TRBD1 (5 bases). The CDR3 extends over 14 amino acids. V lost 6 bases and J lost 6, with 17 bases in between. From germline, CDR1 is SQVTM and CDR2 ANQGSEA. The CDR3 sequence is CSVKRTTPDEKLFF. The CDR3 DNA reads TGCAGCGTGAAGAGGACAACCCCGGATGAAAAACTGTTTTTT.

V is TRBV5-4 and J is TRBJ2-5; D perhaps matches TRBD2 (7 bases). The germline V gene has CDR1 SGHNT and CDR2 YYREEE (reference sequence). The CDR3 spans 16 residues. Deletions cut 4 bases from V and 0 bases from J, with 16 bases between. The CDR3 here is CASSPGGTVYQETQYF. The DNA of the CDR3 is TGTGCCAGCAGCCCGGGGGGCACCGTGTACCAAGAGACCCAGTACTTC.

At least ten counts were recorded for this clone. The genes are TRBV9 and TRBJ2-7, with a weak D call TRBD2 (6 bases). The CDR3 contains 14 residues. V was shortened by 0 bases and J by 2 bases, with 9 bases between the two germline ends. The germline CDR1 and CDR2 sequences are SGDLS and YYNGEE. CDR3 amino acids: CASSVAGETYEQYF. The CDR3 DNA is TGTGCCAGCAGCGTAGCGGGAGAGACCTACGAGCAGTACTTC. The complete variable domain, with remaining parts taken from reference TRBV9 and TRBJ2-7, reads DSGVTQTPKHLITATGQRVTLRCSPRSGDLSVYWYQQSLDQGLQFLIQYYNGEERAKGNILERFSAQQFPDLHSELNLSSLELGDSALYFCASSVAGETYEQYFGPGTRLTVT.

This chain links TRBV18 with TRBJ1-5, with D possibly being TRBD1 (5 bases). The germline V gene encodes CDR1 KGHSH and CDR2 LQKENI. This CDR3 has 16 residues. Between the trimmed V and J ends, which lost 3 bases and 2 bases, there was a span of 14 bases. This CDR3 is CASSPVRAQGNQPQHF. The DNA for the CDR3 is TGTGCCAGCTCACCTGTCAGGGCGCAGGGCAATCAGCCCCAGCATTTT.

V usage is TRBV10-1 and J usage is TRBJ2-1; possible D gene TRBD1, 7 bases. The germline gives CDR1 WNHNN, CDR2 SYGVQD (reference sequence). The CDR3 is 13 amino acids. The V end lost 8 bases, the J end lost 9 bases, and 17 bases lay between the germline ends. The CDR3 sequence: CASGQGGLGEQFF. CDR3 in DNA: TGCGCCAGCGGCCAGGGGGGTCTGGGTGAGCAGTTCTTC.

Here the CDR3 reads CASSLGLAGQETQYF. The CDR3 coding sequence is TGTGCCAGCAGCTTAGGACTAGCGGGGCAAGAGACCCAGTACTTC. V usage is TRBV11-3 and J usage is TRBJ2-5, with 11 bases matching TRBD2. Germline V gene sequence: CDR1 SGHNT, CDR2 YENEEA. The CDR3 contains 15 residues. V shed 1 base and J 2 bases; nucleotides not matched to a gene: 0.

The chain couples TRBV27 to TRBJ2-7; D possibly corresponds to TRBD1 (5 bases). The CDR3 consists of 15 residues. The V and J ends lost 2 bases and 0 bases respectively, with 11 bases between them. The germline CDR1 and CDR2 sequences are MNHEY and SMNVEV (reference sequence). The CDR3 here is CASSLVGRASYEQYF. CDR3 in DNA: TGTGCCAGCAGTTTAGTAGGCAGGGCCTCCTACGAGCAGTACTTC.

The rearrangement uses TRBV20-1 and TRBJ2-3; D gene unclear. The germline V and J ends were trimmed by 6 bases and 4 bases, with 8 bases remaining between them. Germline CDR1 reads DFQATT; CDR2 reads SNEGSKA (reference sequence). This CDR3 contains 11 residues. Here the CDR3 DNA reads TGCAGTGCCCCCCCATCAGATACGCAGTATTTT. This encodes CSAPPSDTQYF.

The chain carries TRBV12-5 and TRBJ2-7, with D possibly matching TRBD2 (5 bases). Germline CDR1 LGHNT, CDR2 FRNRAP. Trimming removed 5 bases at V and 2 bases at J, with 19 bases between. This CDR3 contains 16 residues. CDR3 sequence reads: CASGPPFGVIPYEQYF. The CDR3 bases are TGTGCTAGTGGTCCCCCCTTCGGGGTAATCCCCTACGAGCAGTACTTC. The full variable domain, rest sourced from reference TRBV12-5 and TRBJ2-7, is DARVTQTPRHKVTEMGQEVTMRCQPILGHNTVFWYRQTMMQGLELLAYFRNRAPLDDSGMPKDRFSAEMPDATLATLKIQPSEPRDSAVYFCASGPPFGVIPYEQYFGPGTRLTVT.

The CDR3: CASSLSARRFGRDEQYF. The CDR3 DNA sequence: TGTGCCAGCAGCTTGTCGGCTAGACGGTTTGGGAGGGACGAGCAGTACTTC. The V and J genes are TRBV5-5 and TRBJ2-7; 7 nucleotides agree with TRBD2. The CDR3 extends over 17 amino acids. Germline V gene sequence: CDR1 SGHKS, CDR2 YYEKEE (reference sequence). With V trimmed by 1 base and J by 5 bases, 15 bases remained unmatched. Variable domain in full (rest from reference TRBV5-5 and TRBJ2-7): DAGVTQSPTHLIKTRGQQVTLRCSPISGHKSVSWYQQVLGQGPQFIFQYYEKEERGRGNFPDRFSARQFPNYSSELNVNALLLGDSALYLCASSLSARRFGRDEQYFGPGTRLTVT.

CDR3 sequence reads: CASSQDRETGYYEQYF. The CDR3 coding sequence is TGTGCCAGCAGCCAAGATCGGGAGACAGGGTACTACGAGCAGTACTTC. This sequence joins TRBV4-2 and TRBJ2-7; weak D call: TRBD1 (7 bases). The V end was cut by 0 bases, the J end by 3 bases, with 15 bases between. In germline, CDR1 is LGHNA, CDR2 YNFKEQ. This CDR3 comprises 16 residues.

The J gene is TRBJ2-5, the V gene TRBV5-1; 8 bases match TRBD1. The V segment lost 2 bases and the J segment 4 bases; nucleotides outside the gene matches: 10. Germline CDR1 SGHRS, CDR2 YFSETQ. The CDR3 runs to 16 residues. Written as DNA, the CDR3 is TGCGCCAGCAGCTTAGACAGGGGATTTGGGGGAGAGACCCAGTACTTC. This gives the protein CASSLDRGFGGETQYF.

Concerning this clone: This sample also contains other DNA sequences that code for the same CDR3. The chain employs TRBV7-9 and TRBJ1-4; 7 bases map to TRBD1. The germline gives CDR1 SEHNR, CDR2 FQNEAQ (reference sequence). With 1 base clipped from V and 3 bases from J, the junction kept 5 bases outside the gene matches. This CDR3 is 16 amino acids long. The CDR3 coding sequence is TGTGCCAGCAGCTTAGGAGCCGGGACAGCTAATGAAAAACTGTTTTTT. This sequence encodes CASSLGAGTANEKLFF.

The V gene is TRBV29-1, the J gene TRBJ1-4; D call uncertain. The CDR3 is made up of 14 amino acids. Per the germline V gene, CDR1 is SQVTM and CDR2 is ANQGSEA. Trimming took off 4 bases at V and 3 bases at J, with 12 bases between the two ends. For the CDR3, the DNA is TGCAGCGTTGGGGCAGCCCAACCTAATGAAAAACTGTTTTTT. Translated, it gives CSVGAAQPNEKLFF.

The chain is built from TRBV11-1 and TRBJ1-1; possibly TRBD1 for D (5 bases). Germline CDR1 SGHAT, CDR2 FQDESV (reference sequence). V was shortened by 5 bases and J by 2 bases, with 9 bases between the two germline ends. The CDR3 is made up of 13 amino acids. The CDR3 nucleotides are TGTGCCAGCAGCCTCGACAGAAACACTGAAGCTTTCTTT. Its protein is CASSLDRNTEAFF.

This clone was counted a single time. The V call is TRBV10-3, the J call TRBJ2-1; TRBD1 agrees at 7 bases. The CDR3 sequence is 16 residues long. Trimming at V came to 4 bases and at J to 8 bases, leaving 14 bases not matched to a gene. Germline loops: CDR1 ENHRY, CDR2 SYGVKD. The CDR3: CAISGNDRALEDEQFF. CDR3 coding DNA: TGTGCCATCAGTGGGAACGACAGGGCCCTGGAGGATGAGCAGTTCTTC.

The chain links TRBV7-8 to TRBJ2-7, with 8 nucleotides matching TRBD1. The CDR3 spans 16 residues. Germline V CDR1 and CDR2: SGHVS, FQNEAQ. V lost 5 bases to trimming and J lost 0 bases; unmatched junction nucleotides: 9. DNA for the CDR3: TGTGCCAGCAGCCCTCGACAGGGGCGAAACTCCTACGAGCAGTACTTC. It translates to CASSPRQGRNSYEQYF.

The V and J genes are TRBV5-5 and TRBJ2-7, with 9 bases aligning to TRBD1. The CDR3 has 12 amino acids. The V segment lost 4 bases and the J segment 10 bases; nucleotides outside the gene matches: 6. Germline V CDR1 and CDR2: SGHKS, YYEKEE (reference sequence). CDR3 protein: CASSTWTGEQYF. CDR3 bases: TGTGCCAGCAGCACCTGGACAGGGGAACAGTACTTC.

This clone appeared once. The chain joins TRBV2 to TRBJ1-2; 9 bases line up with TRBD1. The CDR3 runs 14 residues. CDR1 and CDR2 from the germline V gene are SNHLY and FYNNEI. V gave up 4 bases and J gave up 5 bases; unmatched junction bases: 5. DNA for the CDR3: TGTGCCAGCAGTGGGGACAGGGTTTGGTATGGCTACACCTTC. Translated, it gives CASSGDRVWYGYTF.

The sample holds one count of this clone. CDR3 nucleotide sequence: TGTGCCAGCAGCTACGGCTCGGGACACTTGAACACCGGGGAGCTGTTTTTT. Translation gives CASSYGSGHLNTGELFF. V usage is TRBV7-9 and J usage is TRBJ2-2; tentative D call: TRBD1 (6 bases). CDR3 length equals 17 residues. The V end lost 4 bases, the J end lost 1 base, and 16 bases lay between the germline ends. Germline V CDR1 and CDR2: SEHNR, FQNEAQ (reference sequence).

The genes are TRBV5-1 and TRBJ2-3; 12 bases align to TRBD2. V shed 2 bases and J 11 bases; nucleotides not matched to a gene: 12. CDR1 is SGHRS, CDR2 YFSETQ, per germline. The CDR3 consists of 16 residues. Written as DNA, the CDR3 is TGCGCCAGCAGCTTAAGGAGTGGGCTAGCGGGGGGGCGGCAGTATTTT. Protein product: CASSLRSGLAGGRQYF.